This T cell receptor (beta chain) was captured in a study of cytomegalovirus exposure and HLA in healthy donors. Study results and caveats: Reports indicated that the classifier achieved high specificity and sensitivity in diagnosing cytomegalovirus status. Clusters of TCRs from the first cohort tended to co-occur in the 120 or so validation repertoires (as a later analysis found). Rarity characterized most TCR sequences, yet some public TCRs appeared in many donors. Cytomegalovirus association was assigned to about 150 TCR beta chains.

Using immunoSEQ multiplex PCR, the repertoire was profiled, and TCRdb retains in-frame clones only, with some absent. This sample carries some 140,000 clones, approximately 87% of them seen once, and the ten largest clones take just under 3%. As regards this clone: Its antigen is not known.

The germline V and J ends were trimmed by 2 bases and 5 bases, with 18 bases remaining between them. Germline V lookup: CDR1 SSHAT, CDR2 FNYEAQ (reference sequence). This CDR3 comprises 16 residues. Sequenced sample: PBMCs. This receptor was obtained from a man between 18 and 29 years old in good health and CMV-seronegative. V and J are TRBV7-7 and TRBJ2-5, with D unresolved. The CDR3 DNA sequence: TGTGCCAGCAGCTTAAAGTCAGACACCCTAAGGGAGACCCAGTACTTC. Encoded protein: CASSLKSDTLRETQYF.